Here is one TCR beta chain with its context. What it binds is not known. Measured with immunoSEQ multiplex PCR; TCRdb has only the in-frame clones, and not every one. The sample contains tens of thousands of clones, 80% to 90% of which appear only once. The data are from a study of T cell responses to AZD1222 COVID-19 vaccine. Study-level background: Second-dose schedules of about 4 or about 12 weeks were combined. Whole-study findings and limits: No day 14 peak samples; only post-peak repertoires were characterized. Spike-specific TCR repertoires showed rising breadth and depth after two AZD1222 doses. Nearly half of unique spike-specific TCRs reportedly avoided B.1.351 and B.1.1.7 mutated regions.

Trimming took 4 bases from V and 3 from J; bases not matched to a gene: 5. The CDR3 runs 16 residues. CDR1 LNHDA and CDR2 SQIVND come from the germline V gene (reference sequence). This material consisted of peripheral blood, taken on day 0 of AZD1222 vaccination. The chain has TRBV19 and TRBJ2-5; TRBD2 matches 13 bases. The clonotype was recovered from an adult in good health. DNA for the CDR3: TGTGCCAGTAGTAAAGGGGGACTAGCGGGGAAAGAGACCCAGTACTTC. Amino acid sequence: CASSKGGLAGKETQYF.